These 15 T cell receptor gamma chains came from one sample sequenced in a study of gamma-delta T cells after stem cell transplantation. TCRdb re-called the RT-PCR reads through CATT. The sample consists of some 1,300 gamma-chain clones, approximately 65% of them appearing once. The sequenced material came from gamma-delta T cells. Every receptor here comes from a human donor. It is not recorded whose cells these are; they may come from a transplant donor.

This chain connects TRGV4 to TRGJ1 or TRGJ2. As TCRdb names no J gene, one was assigned here on the basis of a DNA match to germline. Germline loops: CDR1 EGSTGY, CDR2 YDSYTSSV. The CDR3 is 13 amino acids. The V and J ends lost 5 bases and 7 bases, in that order; junction bases with no gene match: 11. CDR3 amino acids: CATWASPGYKKLF. DNA for the CDR3: TGTGCCACCTGGGCCTCTCCCGGCTATAAGAAACTCTTT.

Only a few counts were recorded for this clone. The chain carries TRGV9 and TRGJ1 or TRGJ2. CDR1 and CDR2 from the germline V gene are GITISATS and ISYDGTV (reference sequence). The ends lost 1 base at V and 7 bases at J; junction bases unmatched: 7. This CDR3 is 13 amino acids long. This chain's CDR3 is CALWEVRVYKKLF. CDR3 DNA: TGTGCCTTGTGGGAGGTCCGAGTATATAAGAAACTCTTT.

CDR3 protein: CATWDGSSDWIKTF. The CDR3 DNA is TGTGCCACCTGGGACGGTAGTAGTGATTGGATCAAGACGTTT. V is TRGV3 and J is TRGJP2. TCRdb carries no J gene annotation; the J gene was assigned here by matching the DNA with germline. This CDR3 is 14 amino acids long. Germline lookup yields CDR1 VTNTFY and CDR2 YDVSTARD (reference sequence). With 3 bases clipped from V and 1 base from J, the junction kept 2 bases outside the gene matches.

This chain connects TRGV5 to TRGJ1 or TRGJ2. No J segment appears in TCRdb, so it was assigned here by matching the sequence to germline. The CDR3 has 10 amino acids. Germline loops: CDR1 VINAFY, CDR2 YDVSNSKD. The V segment lost 10 bases and the J segment 0 bases; nucleotides outside the gene matches: 0. CDR3 DNA: TGTGCCACGAATTATTATAAGAAACTCTTT. It specifies CATNYYKKLF.

Details on this clone: Compared with germline, one end of the junction differs, possibly owing to a read error. The same CDR3 can be traced to other DNA sequences in this sample. The CDR3 here is CATWDGQYKKLF. The CDR3 DNA is TGTGCAACCTGGGACGGGCAATATAAGAAACTCTTT. The rearrangement links TRGV2 to TRGJ1 or TRGJ2. Since TCRdb gives no J gene, matching the DNA to germline was used here to assign it. Germline CDR1 EGSNGY, CDR2 YDSYNSKV. This CDR3 has 12 amino acids.

J is TRGJ1 or TRGJ2 and V is TRGV4. No J segment appears in TCRdb, so it was assigned here by matching the sequence to germline. The junction had 3 bases not matched to a gene; V was cut back by 1 base and J by 0 bases. Germline assignment: CDR1 EGSTGY and CDR2 YDSYTSSV. This CDR3 has 14 amino acids. The CDR3 sequence: CATWDGMNYYKKLF. CDR3 in DNA: TGTGCCACCTGGGATGGAATGAATTATTATAAGAAACTCTTT.

The V call is TRGV4, the J call TRGJP2. TCRdb does not report a J gene; here it was assigned by matching the DNA to germline references. From germline, CDR1 is EGSTGY and CDR2 YDSYTSSV. V lost 4 bases and J lost 1; bases outside the gene matches: 9. CDR3 length: 16 amino acids. The CDR3 DNA is TGTGCCACCTGGGAGCGGGGGGCTAGTAGTGATTGGATCAAGACGTTT. Translating gives CATWERGASSDWIKTF.

This clone appeared a few times. The rearrangement uses TRGV3 and TRGJ1 or TRGJ2. CDR3 size: 13 residues. Germline CDR1 VTNTFY, CDR2 YDVSTARD (reference sequence). The V segment lost 1 base and the J segment 3 bases; nucleotides outside the gene matches: 3. The CDR3, as DNA: TGTGCCACCTGGGACAGAGCTTATTATAAGAAACTCTTT. Protein sequence: CATWDRAYYKKLF.

Notes on this clone: The junction and the germline gene differ at one end; a read error may be behind it. This chain joins TRGV5 and TRGJ1 or TRGJ2. TCRdb lists no J gene, so it was determined here by aligning the DNA to germline. The CDR3 runs to 15 residues. CDR1 is VINAFY and CDR2 is YDVSNSKD in the germline V gene. The CDR3 sequence: CANWDRPGDYYKKLF. CDR3 DNA: TGTGCCAACTGGGACAGGCCGGGGGATTATTATAAGAAACTCTTT.

No J gene was named, though the V gene is TRGV4. This CDR3 is built from 12 residues. The germline CDR1 and CDR2 sequences are EGSTGY and YDSYTSSV. The CDR3 spells CATWANYYKKLF. The CDR3 bases are TGTGCCACCTGGGCCAATTATTATAAGAAACTATTT.

This clone showed up just a few times. The chain is built from TRGV9 and TRGJ1 or TRGJ2. Trimming took 0 bases from V and 7 from J; bases not matched to a gene: 3. The CDR3 sequence is 12 residues long. Germline-derived CDR1 and CDR2 are GITISATS and ISYDGTV (reference sequence). The CDR3 is CALWEVKYKKLF. CDR3 sequence (DNA): TGTGCCTTGTGGGAGGTGAAGTATAAGAAACTCTTT.

The chain has TRGV8 and TRGJP2. The J gene is absent in TCRdb and was assigned here via DNA matching to germline. The V and J ends lost 5 bases and 0 bases, in that order; junction bases with no gene match: 3. The CDR3 covers 14 residues. Germline lookup yields CDR1 VENAVY and CDR2 YDSYNSRV. CDR3 in DNA: TGTGCCACCTGGGTTCATAGTAGTGATTGGATCAAGACGTTT. It yields the protein CATWVHSSDWIKTF.

The CDR3 is CATWDRCYKKLF. For the CDR3, the DNA is TGTGCCACCTGGGATCGGTGTTATAAGAAACTCTTT. The rearrangement joins TRGV4 to TRGJ1 or TRGJ2. TCRdb records no J gene; here it was assigned by comparing the DNA to germline. Trimming removed 3 bases from V and 6 bases from J; junction bases left unmatched: 5. This CDR3 is built from 12 residues. The germline V gene has CDR1 EGSTGY and CDR2 YDSYTSSV.

This clone appeared a few times. This sequence joins TRGV8 and TRGJP2. With 1 base clipped from V and 1 base from J, the junction kept 6 bases outside the gene matches. Germline V gene lookup returns CDR1 VENAVY and CDR2 YDSYNSRV. The CDR3 length is 16 residues. CDR3 protein: CATWDSTLSSDWIKTF. In DNA, the CDR3 is TGTGCCACCTGGGATAGCACCCTTAGTAGTGATTGGATCAAGACGTTT.

No V gene call is available, although the J gene is TRGJ1 or TRGJ2. CDR3 length equals 12 residues. The CDR3 DNA reads as TGTGCCACCTGGGATCGGAATTATAAGAAACTCTTT. The encoded protein is CATWDRNYKKLF.